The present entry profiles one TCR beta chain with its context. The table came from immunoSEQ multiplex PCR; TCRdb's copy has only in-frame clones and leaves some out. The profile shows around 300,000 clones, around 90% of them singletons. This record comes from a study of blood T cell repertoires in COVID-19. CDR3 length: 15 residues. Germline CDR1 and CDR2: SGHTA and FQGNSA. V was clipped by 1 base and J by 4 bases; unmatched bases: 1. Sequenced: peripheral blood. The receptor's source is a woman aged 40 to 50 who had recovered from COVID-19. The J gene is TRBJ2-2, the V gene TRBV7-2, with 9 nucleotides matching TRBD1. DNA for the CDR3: TGTGCCAGCAGCTTAGGGGACAGGGTCACCGGGGAGCTGTTTTTT. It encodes CASSLGDRVTGELFF.